Listed below are T cell receptor beta chains from one sample, sequenced in a study of B cell selection in AIRE deficiency. The assay was immunoSEQ multiplex PCR, and TCRdb's table has in-frame clones only and misses some. This sample has some 25,000 clones, with around 97% found just once. The sample was conventional CD4+ T cells sorted from PBMCs. The source of these receptors is a human donor with AIRE deficiency. Each CDR3 is given with its conserved first and last residue. Each record gives: V gene, J gene, clone size, D gene, CDR3 protein, CDR3 DNA. A D gene is named only where the DNA matches it firmly. Clone size is given for some rows only: seen once, a few or many times, or a class if the clone is expanded.

v_gene: TRBV6-1; j_gene: TRBJ1-2; abundance: .; d_gene: .; CDR3aa: CASSEEGASNYGYTF; CDR3nt: TGTGCCAGCAGTGAAGAAGGGGCCTCGAACTATGGCTACACCTTC
v_gene: TRBV5-1; j_gene: TRBJ2-1; abundance: .; d_gene: .; CDR3aa: CASSTNNEQFF; CDR3nt: TGCGCCAGCAGCACGAACAATGAGCAGTTCTTC
v_gene: TRBV7-9; j_gene: TRBJ2-5; abundance: once; d_gene: .; CDR3aa: CASSSKPRLDRETQYF; CDR3nt: TGTGCCAGCAGCTCAAAACCCCGACTAGACCGAGAGACCCAGTACTTC
v_gene: TRBV2; j_gene: TRBJ2-7; abundance: .; d_gene: TRBD2; CDR3aa: CASRTTSGSYEQYF; CDR3nt: TGTGCCAGCAGGACGACTAGCGGGAGTTACGAGCAGTACTTC
v_gene: TRBV7-3; j_gene: TRBJ2-1; abundance: .; d_gene: .; CDR3aa: CASSLRGPYNEQFF; CDR3nt: TGTGCCAGCAGCTTAAGGGGCCCCTACAATGAGCAGTTCTTC
v_gene: TRBV5-6; j_gene: TRBJ1-1; abundance: .; d_gene: .; CDR3aa: CASSLSRNRNTEAFF; CDR3nt: TGTGCCAGCAGCTTGTCCCGAAACAGAAACACTGAAGCTTTCTTT
v_gene: TRBV10-3; j_gene: TRBJ2-3; abundance: .; d_gene: .; CDR3aa: CATLRADTQYF; CDR3nt: TGTGCCACCCTAAGGGCAGATACGCAGTATTTT
v_gene: TRBV5-1; j_gene: TRBJ2-7; abundance: .; d_gene: .; CDR3aa: CASSLGGTSSYEQYF; CDR3nt: TGCGCCAGCAGCTTGGGCGGTACTAGCTCCTACGAGCAGTACTTC
v_gene: TRBV4-1; j_gene: TRBJ2-7; abundance: .; d_gene: .; CDR3aa: CASSQVSGVGYEQYF; CDR3nt: TGCGCCAGCAGCCAAGTATCGGGAGTTGGCTACGAGCAGTACTTC
v_gene: TRBV6-5; j_gene: TRBJ1-1; abundance: .; d_gene: .; CDR3aa: CASSQGRNTEAFF; CDR3nt: TGTGCCAGCAGTCAGGGAAGGAACACTGAAGCTTTCTTT
v_gene: TRBV10-3; j_gene: TRBJ2-2; abundance: .; d_gene: .; CDR3aa: CAISPGGGTGELFF; CDR3nt: TGTGCCATCAGTCCAGGCGGAGGGACCGGGGAGCTGTTTTTT
v_gene: TRBV20-1; j_gene: TRBJ2-2; abundance: .; d_gene: .; CDR3aa: CSAQTGELFF; CDR3nt: TGCAGTGCTCAGACCGGGGAGCTGTTTTTT
v_gene: TRBV28; j_gene: TRBJ2-4; abundance: .; d_gene: TRBD1; CDR3aa: CASSLFPGQGVVKNIQYF; CDR3nt: TGTGCCAGCAGTTTATTCCCCGGACAGGGGGTCGTCAAAAACATTCAGTACTTC
v_gene: TRBV25-1; j_gene: TRBJ1-5; abundance: .; d_gene: TRBD1; CDR3aa: CASAHGTGDQPQHF; CDR3nt: TGTGCCAGTGCACATGGGACAGGGGATCAGCCCCAGCATTTT
v_gene: TRBV7-8; j_gene: TRBJ2-2; abundance: .; d_gene: TRBD2; CDR3aa: CASSSSGRGTGELFF; CDR3nt: TGTGCCAGCAGCTCAAGCGGGAGGGGCACCGGGGAGCTGTTTTTT
v_gene: TRBV15; j_gene: TRBJ2-3; abundance: .; d_gene: .; CDR3aa: CATSPRGGDTDTQYF; CDR3nt: TGTGCCACCAGCCCCCGTGGCGGAGACACAGATACGCAGTATTTT
v_gene: TRBV5-1; j_gene: TRBJ2-2; abundance: once; d_gene: TRBD2; CDR3aa: CASSLVDRDWREYTGELFF; CDR3nt: TGCGCCAGCAGCTTGGTTGACCGGGATTGGCGGGAGTACACCGGGGAGCTGTTTTTT
v_gene: TRBV28; j_gene: TRBJ2-3; abundance: once; d_gene: TRBD1; CDR3aa: CASSWDRRIDTQYF; CDR3nt: TGTGCCAGCAGTTGGGACAGGAGGATAGATACGCAGTATTTT
v_gene: TRBV5-1; j_gene: TRBJ2-7; abundance: .; d_gene: .; CDR3aa: CASSLDIPAGLLLYEQYF; CDR3nt: TGCGCCAGCAGCTTGGATATTCCGGCAGGGTTACTTCTCTACGAGCAGTACTTC
v_gene: TRBV10-2; j_gene: TRBJ1-1; abundance: .; d_gene: .; CDR3aa: CASRYTWDTEAFF; CDR3nt: TGCGCCAGCCGATATACCTGGGACACTGAAGCTTTCTTT
v_gene: TRBV2; j_gene: TRBJ2-5; abundance: .; d_gene: TRBD2; CDR3aa: CASSVLVLAGVKTQYF; CDR3nt: TGTGCCAGCAGTGTTTTAGTACTAGCGGGAGTGAAGACCCAGTACTTC
v_gene: TRBV4-1; j_gene: TRBJ2-7; abundance: .; d_gene: TRBD1; CDR3aa: CASSQDQGGQGAPYEQYF; CDR3nt: TGCGCCAGCAGCCAAGACCAGGGAGGACAGGGTGCCCCGTACGAGCAGTACTTC
v_gene: TRBV7-2; j_gene: TRBJ1-4; abundance: .; d_gene: .; CDR3aa: CASRQQGNEKLFF; CDR3nt: TGTGCCAGCAGGCAACAGGGTAATGAAAAACTGTTTTTT
v_gene: TRBV6-1; j_gene: TRBJ2-7; abundance: .; d_gene: .; CDR3aa: CASRLAEFSYEQYF; CDR3nt: TGTGCCAGCAGGTTAGCGGAATTCTCCTACGAGCAGTACTTC
v_gene: TRBV19; j_gene: TRBJ1-5; abundance: .; d_gene: .; CDR3aa: CASSIIRGNQPQHF; CDR3nt: TGTGCCAGTAGTATAATCCGGGGCAATCAGCCCCAGCATTTT
v_gene: TRBV7-2; j_gene: TRBJ2-1; abundance: .; d_gene: TRBD2; CDR3aa: CASSLAVSGRNEQFF; CDR3nt: TGTGCCAGCAGCTTAGCGGTTAGCGGGAGGAATGAGCAGTTCTTC
v_gene: TRBV9; j_gene: TRBJ2-1; abundance: .; d_gene: .; CDR3aa: CASSVAGRVGEQFF; CDR3nt: TGTGCCAGCAGCGTAGCGGGAAGGGTTGGTGAGCAGTTCTTC
v_gene: TRBV19; j_gene: TRBJ2-5; abundance: .; d_gene: TRBD1; CDR3aa: CASMDRRISGETQYF; CDR3nt: TGTGCCAGTATGGACAGGCGAATTTCGGGAGAGACCCAGTACTTC
v_gene: TRBV9; j_gene: TRBJ2-1; abundance: .; d_gene: .; CDR3aa: CASSVAGGSQFF; CDR3nt: TGTGCCAGCAGCGTAGCCGGCGGGTCGCAGTTCTTC
v_gene: TRBV27; j_gene: TRBJ2-7; abundance: few; d_gene: .; CDR3aa: CASSFNRLGSYEQYF; CDR3nt: TGTGCCAGCAGTTTCAACCGCCTGGGCTCCTACGAGCAGTACTTC
v_gene: TRBV28; j_gene: TRBJ2-7; abundance: .; d_gene: TRBD2; CDR3aa: CASSLSTGLAGGSFYEQYF; CDR3nt: TGTGCCAGCAGTTTATCTACGGGACTAGCGGGAGGGTCCTTCTACGAGCAGTACTTC
v_gene: TRBV7-9; j_gene: TRBJ1-2; abundance: once; d_gene: .; CDR3aa: CASSLEGGYGYTF; CDR3nt: TGTGCCAGCAGCTTAGAGGGGGGCTATGGCTACACCTTC
v_gene: TRBV4-2; j_gene: TRBJ1-5; abundance: .; d_gene: .; CDR3aa: CASSHAQQINNQPQHF; CDR3nt: TGTGCCAGCAGCCATGCTCAGCAGATAAACAATCAGCCCCAGCATTTT
v_gene: TRBV6-1; j_gene: TRBJ2-7; abundance: .; d_gene: .; CDR3aa: CASRFRARDEQYF; CDR3nt: TGTGCCAGCAGGTTTAGAGCTAGGGACGAGCAGTACTTC
v_gene: TRBV19; j_gene: TRBJ1-5; abundance: .; d_gene: .; CDR3aa: CASTSGGGSNQPQHF; CDR3nt: TGTGCCAGCACTTCGGGAGGAGGAAGCAATCAGCCCCAGCATTTT
v_gene: TRBV5-1; j_gene: TRBJ2-7; abundance: .; d_gene: TRBD2; CDR3aa: CASSSTPSGSFDEQYF; CDR3nt: TGCGCCAGCAGCTCCACCCCGAGCGGGAGTTTCGACGAGCAGTACTTC
v_gene: TRBV5-1; j_gene: TRBJ1-5; abundance: .; d_gene: TRBD1; CDR3aa: CASSNGTASNQPQHF; CDR3nt: TGCGCCAGCAGCAACGGGACAGCTAGCAATCAGCCCCAGCATTTT
v_gene: TRBV6-1; j_gene: TRBJ1-1; abundance: .; d_gene: .; CDR3aa: CASSEVGGRPAEAFF; CDR3nt: TGTGCCAGCAGTGAAGTCGGGGGTCGCCCCGCTGAAGCTTTCTTT
v_gene: TRBV4-3; j_gene: TRBJ2-1; abundance: once; d_gene: TRBD2; CDR3aa: CASSHELVGRRFF; CDR3nt: TGCGCCAGCAGCCATGAGCTTGTCGGGAGGAGGTTCTTC
v_gene: TRBV10-1; j_gene: TRBJ1-2; abundance: .; d_gene: .; CDR3aa: CASRRGDRYGYTF; CDR3nt: TGCGCCAGCAGAAGGGGAGACCGCTATGGCTACACCTTC
v_gene: TRBV6-6; j_gene: TRBJ2-5; abundance: .; d_gene: .; CDR3aa: CASSSPRDGKTQYF; CDR3nt: TGTGCCAGCTCGTCCCCCCGGGATGGGAAGACCCAGTACTTC
v_gene: TRBV6-5; j_gene: TRBJ2-7; abundance: .; d_gene: TRBD2; CDR3aa: CASRGGLAGAYEQYF; CDR3nt: TGTGCCAGCAGGGGGGGACTAGCGGGGGCCTACGAGCAGTACTTC
v_gene: TRBV10-3; j_gene: TRBJ2-7; abundance: .; d_gene: .; CDR3aa: CAIRGTSYEQYF; CDR3nt: TGTGCCATCAGAGGTACCTCCTACGAGCAGTACTTC
v_gene: TRBV5-4; j_gene: TRBJ2-7; abundance: .; d_gene: TRBD2; CDR3aa: CASSFGTSGSGREQYF; CDR3nt: TGTGCCAGCAGCTTTGGGACTAGCGGGAGTGGTAGGGAGCAGTACTTC
v_gene: TRBV10-3; j_gene: TRBJ2-7; abundance: .; d_gene: TRBD1; CDR3aa: CAISVRTGGEQYF; CDR3nt: TGTGCCATCAGTGTTCGGACAGGGGGCGAGCAGTACTTC
v_gene: TRBV6-6; j_gene: TRBJ1-2; abundance: .; d_gene: .; CDR3aa: CASSQQEFHGYTF; CDR3nt: TGTGCCAGCAGTCAACAGGAATTTCATGGCTACACCTTC
v_gene: TRBV28; j_gene: TRBJ2-1; abundance: .; d_gene: TRBD2; CDR3aa: CASSLTSGREQFF; CDR3nt: TGTGCCAGCAGTTTGACTAGCGGGAGGGAGCAGTTCTTC
v_gene: TRBV5-4; j_gene: TRBJ2-3; abundance: .; d_gene: .; CDR3aa: CASSFPALDTQYF; CDR3nt: TGTGCCAGCAGCTTCCCGGCTTTAGATACGCAGTATTTT
v_gene: TRBV9; j_gene: TRBJ2-1; abundance: .; d_gene: TRBD1; CDR3aa: CASSVEAGGFPYNEQFF; CDR3nt: TGTGCCAGCAGCGTAGAGGCAGGGGGATTCCCATACAATGAGCAGTTCTTC
v_gene: TRBV27; j_gene: TRBJ2-5; abundance: .; d_gene: .; CDR3aa: CASSPIGQETQYF; CDR3nt: TGTGCCAGCAGCCCCATTGGACAAGAGACCCAGTACTTC
v_gene: TRBV7-2; j_gene: TRBJ2-7; abundance: .; d_gene: TRBD2; CDR3aa: CASSLVGGRVTYEQYF; CDR3nt: TGTGCCAGCAGCTTAGTGGGCGGGAGGGTTACCTACGAGCAGTACTTC
v_gene: TRBV6-6; j_gene: TRBJ1-4; abundance: .; d_gene: .; CDR3aa: CASSYRTNEKLFF; CDR3nt: TGTGCCAGCAGTTATCGGACTAATGAAAAACTGTTTTTT